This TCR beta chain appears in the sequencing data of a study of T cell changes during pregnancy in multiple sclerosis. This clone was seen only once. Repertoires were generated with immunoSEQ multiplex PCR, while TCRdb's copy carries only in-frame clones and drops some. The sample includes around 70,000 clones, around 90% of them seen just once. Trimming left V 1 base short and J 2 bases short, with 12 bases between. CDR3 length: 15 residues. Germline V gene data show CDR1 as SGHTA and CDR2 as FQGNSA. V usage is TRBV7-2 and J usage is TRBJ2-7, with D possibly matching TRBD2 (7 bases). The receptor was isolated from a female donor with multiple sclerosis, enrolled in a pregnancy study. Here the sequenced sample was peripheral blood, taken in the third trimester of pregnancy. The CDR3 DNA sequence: TGTGCCAGCAGCTTAGGAGCGGGACAAGCCTACGAGCAGTACTTC. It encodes CASSLGAGQAYEQYF.